The 25 T cell receptor beta chains presented below share a single source sample, sequenced in a study of T-cell memory formation after mild COVID-19. TCRdb reprocessed the 5' RACE reads with MiXCR, giving one entry per CDR3 protein. The profile shows roughly 170,000 distinct CDR3 sequences, about 20% of them singletons. Sequencing was carried out using PBMCs or a T cell subset sorted from them (not recorded which). The receptors stem from an adult woman who had mild COVID-19 (a few samples of this study predate the infection). Cell type and time point are not known.

The rearrangement uses TRBV7-9 and TRBJ1-2; D is undetermined. CDR1 is SEHNR and CDR2 is FQNEAQ in the germline V gene (reference sequence). Trimming left V 0 bases short and J 1 base short, with 3 bases between. The CDR3 covers 13 residues. The CDR3 DNA reads as TGTGCCAGCAGCTTAGCTGATAACTATGGCTACACCTTC. It specifies CASSLADNYGYTF.

The chain joins TRBV29-1 to TRBJ1-2; tentatively, D is TRBD1 (5 bases). The V gene's germline CDR1 is SQVTM and CDR2 ANQGSEA. The CDR3 covers 14 residues. Between the trimmed V and J ends, which lost 2 bases and 1 base, there was a span of 11 bases. The CDR3 nucleotides are TGCAGCGTTGAACCCTTCGACAGTAACTATGGCTACACCTTC. Translating gives CSVEPFDSNYGYTF.

This clonotype was found a few times. This chain uses TRBV4-3 with TRBJ2-7; D is perhaps TRBD2 (6 bases). V was trimmed by 2 bases and J by 6 bases, leaving 14 bases between them. The CDR3 is made up of 14 amino acids. Germline-derived CDR1 and CDR2 are LGHNA and YSLEER. In DNA, the CDR3 is TGCGCCAGCAGCCAAAGGCGGGATGCCAGCGAGCAGTACTTC. Translated, it gives CASSQRRDASEQYF.

This chain uses TRBV3-1 with TRBJ1-1; 10 bases match TRBD1. The CDR3 length is 18 residues. With 6 bases clipped from V and 1 base from J, the junction kept 14 bases outside the gene matches. Germline CDR1 and CDR2: LGHDT and YNNKEL (reference sequence). CDR3: CASSRDRGWGRPNTEAFF. CDR3 coding DNA: TGTGCCAGCAGTCGGGACAGGGGATGGGGGCGTCCGAACACTGAAGCTTTCTTT. Drawing the rest from reference TRBV3-1 and TRBJ1-1, the complete variable domain is DTAVSQTPKYLVTQMGNDKSIKCEQNLGHDTMYWYKQDSKKFLKIMFSYNNKELIINETVPNRFSPKSPDKAHLNLHINSLELGDSAVYFCASSRDRGWGRPNTEAFFGQGTRLTVV.

The V call is TRBV30, the J call TRBJ1-1, with D unresolved. V lost 3 bases, J lost 8 bases, and 13 bases lay in between. Germline loops: CDR1 GTSNPN, CDR2 SVGIG (reference sequence). This CDR3 has 12 amino acids. In DNA form, the CDR3 reads TGTGCCTGGAGGGTGCGGGCTGCCGAAGCTTTCTTT. Protein product: CAWRVRAAEAFF.

The chain uses TRBV2 and TRBJ1-1; D may be TRBD1 (6 bases). V shed 7 bases and J shed 0 bases, with 24 bases lying between them. Germline CDR1 reads SNHLY; CDR2 reads FYNNEI. The CDR3 has 18 residues. CDR3 bases: TGTGCCAGCACCGACTTTGGGGGGCCCCCGAACCTGAACACTGAAGCTTTCTTT. Its translation: CASTDFGGPPNLNTEAFF.

This clonotype was detected only a few times. The chain employs TRBV11-2 and TRBJ2-7; tentatively, D is TRBD1 (6 bases). The CDR3 totals 18 residues. Germline V gene lookup returns CDR1 SGHAT and CDR2 FQNNGV. The V and J ends lost 2 bases and 3 bases respectively, with 23 bases between them. CDR3 sequence reads: CASSLLSTGLSSIYEQYF. Here the CDR3 DNA reads TGTGCCAGCAGCTTATTGAGTACAGGGCTTTCATCTATCTACGAGCAGTACTTC.

The chain uses TRBV7-9 and TRBJ1-1, with TRBD1 identical over 11 bases. From germline, CDR1 is SEHNR and CDR2 FQNEAQ (reference sequence). Germline trimming cut 1 base from V and 11 bases from J; bases unmatched to any gene: 9. The CDR3 runs 15 residues. CDR3 protein: CASSLGWTGGGRAFF. The CDR3 DNA follows: TGTGCCAGCAGCTTAGGGTGGACAGGGGGCGGTAGGGCTTTCTTT. Filled out from reference TRBV7-9 and TRBJ1-1, the complete variable domain reads DTGVSQNPRHKITKRGQNVTFRCDPISEHNRLYWYRQTLGQGPEFLTYFQNEAQLEKSRLLSDRFSAERPKGSFSTLEIQRTEQGDSAMYLCASSLGWTGGGRAFFGQGTRLTVV.

The rearrangement joins TRBV10-3 to TRBJ2-1; weak D call: TRBD1 (5 bases). V was clipped by 4 bases and J by 2 bases, with 9 bases between them. In germline, CDR1 is ENHRY, CDR2 SYGVKD. The CDR3 is 14 amino acids. The CDR3 loop is CAISALTAYNEQFF. CDR3 coding DNA: TGTGCCATCAGTGCACTGACAGCCTACAATGAGCAGTTCTTC.

This clonotype was counted only a few times. The chain links TRBV4-1 to TRBJ2-3; TRBD2 aligns across 7 bases. Germline V CDR1 and CDR2: MGHRA, YSYEKL. Trimming at V came to 3 bases and at J to 3 bases, leaving 6 bases not matched to a gene. CDR3 length: 15 amino acids. CDR3 coding DNA: TGCGCCAGCAGCCATGGGGGGGGAATGACAGATACGCAGTATTTT. Encoded protein: CASSHGGGMTDTQYF.

This clonotype occurred a few times. V is TRBV9 and J is TRBJ2-1; maybe TRBD1 (5 bases). V lost 4 bases and J 5 bases, leaving 22 bases between the germline ends. The CDR3 extends over 17 amino acids. The germline V gene has CDR1 SGDLS and CDR2 YYNGEE. The CDR3 nucleotides read TGTGCCAGCAGCTCCTCCCGGGCAGCCCTAGGGGACAATGAGCAGTTCTTC. Encoded protein: CASSSSRAALGDNEQFF.

V is TRBV24-1 and J is TRBJ1-1; D perhaps matches TRBD1 (5 bases). This CDR3 is 13 amino acids long. The V and J ends lost 1 base and 6 bases respectively, with 8 bases between them. Germline V gives CDR1 KGHDR, CDR2 SFDVKD. The CDR3 sequence is CATSDFGGAEAFF. For the CDR3, the DNA is TGTGCCACCAGTGATTTTGGGGGGGCTGAAGCTTTCTTT.

The J gene is TRBJ1-4, the V gene TRBV12-3 or TRBV12-4; 9 bases are a match to TRBD1. This CDR3 region has 14 residues. The junction had 1 base not matched to a gene; V was cut back by 4 bases and J by 4 bases. The CDR3 loop is CASSWTGVNEKLFF. The CDR3 DNA is TGTGCCAGCAGTTGGACAGGGGTTAATGAAAAACTGTTTTTT.

This clonotype has just a few counts. The chain employs TRBV2 and TRBJ1-1; no clear D gene. V was trimmed by 2 bases and J by 0 bases, leaving 10 bases between them. Germline V gene sequence: CDR1 SNHLY, CDR2 FYNNEI. The CDR3 spans 15 residues. Here the CDR3 DNA reads TGTGCCAGCAGTGAATTTGGTTCGTTGAACACTGAAGCTTTCTTT. It yields the protein CASSEFGSLNTEAFF.

This rearrangement joins TRBV20-1 to TRBJ2-7; 7 nucleotides match TRBD2. J lost 0 bases, V lost 2 bases, and 4 bases had no gene match. The CDR3 totals 14 residues. CDR1 is DFQATT and CDR2 is SNEGSKA in the germline V gene (reference sequence). The CDR3: CSARRGESSYEQYF. CDR3 in DNA: TGCAGTGCTAGACGGGGGGAGAGCTCCTACGAGCAGTACTTC.

The genes are TRBV27 and TRBJ2-7; D perhaps matches TRBD2 (5 bases). The germline V gene has CDR1 MNHEY and CDR2 SMNVEV (reference sequence). Trimming cost V 2 bases and J 1 base, with 12 bases left between them. The CDR3 length is 15 residues. CDR3 loop: CASSLKTGKSYEQYF. The CDR3 DNA reads TGTGCCAGCAGTTTAAAGACGGGAAAGTCCTACGAGCAGTACTTC.

The chain has TRBV11-3 and TRBJ2-7; TRBD2 matches at 11 bases. From germline, CDR1 is SGHNT and CDR2 YENEEA. V trimming: 6 bases; J trimming: 2 bases; junction bases outside the gene matches: 9. The CDR3 has 16 residues. CDR3 loop: CASSSRGSGRAYEQYF. CDR3 in DNA: TGTGCCAGCAGTTCTAGAGGTAGCGGGAGGGCCTACGAGCAGTACTTC.

This clonotype has just a few counts. The V call is TRBV6-5, the J call TRBJ2-3, with 9 nucleotides matching TRBD2. V trimming: 5 bases; J trimming: 4 bases; junction bases outside the gene matches: 10. The CDR3 totals 16 residues. From germline, CDR1 is MNHEY and CDR2 SVGAGI. CDR3 DNA sequence: TGTGCCAGCAGTGACATAGCGGGAGAAGTTCCAGATACGCAGTATTTT. Translation gives CASSDIAGEVPDTQYF.

The V and J genes are TRBV4-2 and TRBJ2-1, with no clear D. V lost 0 bases to trimming and J lost 0 bases, with 9 bases between them. Germline V CDR1 and CDR2: LGHNA, YNFKEQ. This CDR3 comprises 16 residues. The CDR3 here is CASSQEVGSSYNEQFF. The CDR3 DNA reads TGTGCCAGCAGCCAAGAAGTGGGAAGCTCCTACAATGAGCAGTTCTTC.

This clonotype was observed a handful of times. This chain uses TRBV6-5 with TRBJ2-6, with D tentatively TRBD2 (6 bases). The CDR3 spans 15 residues. In germline, CDR1 is MNHEY, CDR2 SVGAGI. The V end lost 7 bases, the J end lost 2 bases, and 12 bases lay between the germline ends. The chain's CDR3 is CASTDRGTGANVLTF. DNA for the CDR3: TGTGCCAGCACCGACCGGGGGACTGGGGCCAACGTCCTGACTTTC.

This clonotype was picked up a small number of times. This chain joins TRBV2 and TRBJ2-1, with a possible D match to TRBD2 (5 bases). Germline V gives CDR1 SNHLY, CDR2 FYNNEI. V lost 3 bases to trimming and J lost 2 bases, with 11 bases between them. This CDR3 is 15 amino acids long. The CDR3 protein is CASSDPAEPYNEQFF. CDR3 DNA sequence: TGTGCCAGCAGTGATCCAGCGGAACCCTACAATGAGCAGTTCTTC.

This clonotype has ten or more counts. CDR3: CSVEGTIRGSETDTQYF. In DNA, the CDR3 is TGCAGCGTTGAAGGGACTATCAGAGGGTCAGAAACAGATACGCAGTATTTT. This chain uses TRBV29-1 with TRBJ2-3; D is possibly TRBD2 (6 bases). The CDR3 sequence is 17 residues long. Per the germline V gene, CDR1 is SQVTM and CDR2 is ANQGSEA. Deletions cut 1 base from V and 3 bases from J, with 20 bases between.

J is TRBJ2-5 and V is TRBV6-5; D not certain. The germline CDR1 and CDR2 sequences are MNHEY and SVGAGI. V lost 0 bases to trimming and J lost 2 bases, with 7 bases between them. The CDR3 sequence is 14 residues long. The CDR3 sequence: CASSYSVRQETQYF. The CDR3 DNA reads TGTGCCAGCAGTTACTCAGTCAGGCAAGAGACCCAGTACTTC.

There are a few counts of this clonotype. V usage is TRBV15 and J usage is TRBJ1-1; D possibly corresponds to TRBD1 (5 bases). The CDR3 runs to 13 residues. Between the trimmed V and J ends, which lost 5 bases and 1 base, there was a span of 8 bases. Germline V lookup: CDR1 LNHNV, CDR2 YYDKDF (reference sequence). CDR3 in DNA: TGTGCCACCAGCGAAAGGGGGAACACTGAAGCTTTCTTT. The encoded protein is CATSERGNTEAFF.

The V call is TRBV4-2, the J call TRBJ1-5; D may be TRBD1 (5 bases). Trimming stripped 0 bases from V and 6 bases from J, with 12 bases between. The V gene's germline CDR1 is LGHNA and CDR2 YNFKEQ. The CDR3 consists of 15 residues. CDR3 in DNA: TGTGCCAGCAGCCAAGATGGGGCAGGTGGTCAGCCCCAGCATTTT. It encodes CASSQDGAGGQPQHF.